In this sample, the clone carrying this T cell receptor beta chain turned up a few times. Its specificity is unknown. This sample was included in a study of regulatory T cells in long-lasting Graves disease. Study outcomes and limitations: No thyroid tissue was studied; the work used peripheral blood only. More public clonotypes were shared by persistent patients (around 3,000) than by new patients (roughly 970). Patients with persistent disease showed a bias toward TRBV28, TRBJ1-2 and TRBJ2-5.

Arm-PCR of CDR3 regions and iRepertoire HTBI primers were the basis on which TCR beta libraries were built. TCRdb re-derived calls from the multiplex PCR reads in MiXCR, one entry per CDR3 protein. This table has hundreds of thousands of distinct CDR3 sequences, about 18% appearing once. Time point specified: persistent/refractory GD, antithyroid drugs over 5 years with positive TRAb. Scientists built the TCR library using RNA that was extracted from PBMCs. The ends were cut back, 8 bases at V and 1 base at J, with 11 bases in the middle. CDR3 length: 13 residues. Germline values: CDR1 MNHNS, CDR2 SASEGT.

Sequencing was performed on peripheral blood mononuclear cells (PBMCs), taken when the disease was refractory, from a patient treated with antithyroid drugs. The TCR originated in a female donor with Graves disease. V usage is TRBV6-1 and J usage is TRBJ1-1; a possible D gene is TRBD1 (5 bases). CDR3 bases: TGTGCCAGCCCACAAGGGGCGAACACTGAAGCTTTCTTT. The encoded protein is CASPQGANTEAFF.